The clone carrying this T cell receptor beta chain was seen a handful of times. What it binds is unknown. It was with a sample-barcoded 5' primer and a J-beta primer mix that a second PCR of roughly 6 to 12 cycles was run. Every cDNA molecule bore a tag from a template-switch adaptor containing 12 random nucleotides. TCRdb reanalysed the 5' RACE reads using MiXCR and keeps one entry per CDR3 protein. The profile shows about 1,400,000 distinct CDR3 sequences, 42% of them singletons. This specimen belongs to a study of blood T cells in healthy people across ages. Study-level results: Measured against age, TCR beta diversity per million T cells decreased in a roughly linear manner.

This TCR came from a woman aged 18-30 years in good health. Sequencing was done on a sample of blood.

As DNA, the CDR3 is TGTGCCAGCAGCAGGACTAGCGGCGATACAAGCTCCTACGAGCAGTACTTC. Encoded protein: CASSRTSGDTSSYEQYF. The chain employs TRBV7-2 and TRBJ2-7; 10 nucleotides agree with TRBD2. Germline V lookup: CDR1 SGHTA, CDR2 FQGNSA. The CDR3 contains 17 residues. J gave up 0 bases and V 5 bases, and 10 bases lay outside the gene matches.